Sequencing of this T cell receptor (beta chain) was carried out in a study of early T cells in non-severe SARS-CoV-2 infection. This clonotype has ten or more counts. Its antigen is currently unknown. Study results and caveats: Sequences matched to VDJdb favored anti-spike CD8 responses, while private and CD4 specificities were missed.

V lost 5 bases, J lost 4 bases, and 8 bases stayed unmatched. Germline V gene lookup returns CDR1 SGHTA and CDR2 FQGNSA. This CDR3 has 15 residues. cDNA molecules, individually, were tagged with unique molecular identifiers. TCRdb independently ran MiXCR on the 5' RACE reads; one entry per CDR3 protein. The sample consists of around 50,000 distinct CDR3 sequences, about 9.1% of them appearing once. The sample comprised whole blood. This chain links TRBV7-2 with TRBJ2-5; TRBD2 aligns across 9 bases. The sequence was obtained from an adult who was a healthcare worker with PCR-confirmed SARS-CoV-2 infection or an uninfected control (not recorded which). The CDR3 DNA reads TGTGCCAGCAGCCCATTAGCGGGAGCTCGAGAGACCCAGTACTTC. Its translation: CASSPLAGARETQYF.